The T cell receptor beta chain described here comes from a study of blood T cell repertoires in COVID-19. Study background: Acute and convalescent COVID-19 samples came from the United States, Italy and Spain. From T cells, B-cell-depleted T cells, or PBMCs came the material, which was cDNA or gDNA.

The CDR3 runs to 14 residues. Germline CDR1 reads SEHNR; CDR2 reads FQNEAQ (reference sequence). Trimming cost V 2 bases and J 7 bases, with 12 bases left between them. Methods used by the authors: Cell counts per sample came from amplifying reference gene primers. The repertoire was sequenced with immunoSEQ multiplex PCR; TCRdb's copy has only in-frame clones and lacks some. Clone size and the V and J calls come from that table; the DNA yielded D and trimming. The sample includes roughly 81,000 clones, about nine tenths of them seen just once. V usage is TRBV7-9 and J usage is TRBJ2-1; maybe TRBD2 (5 bases). The sequenced sample consisted of peripheral blood. This receptor was obtained from a woman between 50 and 59 years old in a cohort sampled during active COVID-19. CDR3 nucleotides: TGTGCCAGCAGCTTATCGATTACGGGAAATGAGCAGTTCTTC. Amino acid sequence: CASSLSITGNEQFF.